The 23 T cell receptor beta chains reported below all come from one sample, sequenced in a study of blood T cell repertoires in COVID-19. Produced via immunoSEQ multiplex PCR; TCRdb's table is partial and in-frame only. The data show 250,000 to 300,000 clones, approximately 90% seen once. Sequencing input: PBMCs or T cells enriched from blood (not recorded which). The receptors stem from a woman aged 40 to 50 with acute COVID-19.

V usage is TRBV7-2 and J usage is TRBJ1-2, with 10 bases lining up with TRBD1. CDR3 length equals 16 residues. Germline values: CDR1 SGHTA, CDR2 FQGNSA. The trim removed 4 bases at V and 5 bases at J, leaving 10 bases unmatched. The CDR3 coding sequence is TGTGCCAGCAGCTCCCCCGGACAGGGGGTCGAGTATGGCTACACCTTC. It encodes CASSSPGQGVEYGYTF.

This chain uses TRBV4-1 with TRBJ2-5, with 7 bases that match TRBD1. From germline, CDR1 is MGHRA and CDR2 YSYEKL. The CDR3 runs 16 residues. V dropped 3 bases and J dropped 2; count of bases not matched to a gene: 9. The CDR3 bases are TGCGCCAGCAGCCAGCATGGGACAGTTTCACAAGAGACCCAGTACTTC. This gives the protein CASSQHGTVSQETQYF.

V is TRBV18 and J is TRBJ2-1, with TRBD1 identical over 8 bases. Germline V gene sequence: CDR1 KGHSH, CDR2 LQKENI. Losses at the gene ends were 6 bases for V and 6 bases for J; bases not matched to a gene: 10. This CDR3 region has 15 residues. The CDR3 bases are TGTGCCAGCTCCCCGGACAGGGCGTCCCTCAATGAGCAGTTCTTC. Residues: CASSPDRASLNEQFF.

The chain uses TRBV5-1 and TRBJ1-3, with D possibly matching TRBD1 (5 bases). CDR1 SGHRS and CDR2 YFSETQ come from the germline V gene. The CDR3 is made up of 15 amino acids. V shed 3 bases and J shed 0 bases, with 10 bases lying between them. The CDR3 here is CASSYQGLSGNTIYF. In DNA, the CDR3 is TGCGCCAGCAGCTATCAGGGCCTCTCTGGAAACACCATATATTTT.

The chain couples TRBV14 to TRBJ2-3; the D is unclear. The CDR3 sequence is 12 residues long. V lost 4 bases and J 4 bases, leaving 6 bases between the germline ends. Germline V gene lookup returns CDR1 SGHDN and CDR2 FVKESK. In nucleotides, the CDR3 is TGTGCCAGCAGCCGAGTCCCAGATACGCAGTATTTT. This encodes CASSRVPDTQYF.

The rearrangement links TRBV28 to TRBJ1-5, with a possible D match to TRBD1 (6 bases). V lost 10 bases to trimming and J lost 4 bases, with 20 bases between them. Germline CDR1 is MDHEN and CDR2 is SYDVKM. This CDR3 spans 15 amino acids. CDR3 coding DNA: TGTGCCATTACACTGGGGACACCCTATAATCAGCCCCAGCATTTT. Translation gives CAITLGTPYNQPQHF. The full variable domain, with the rest looked up from reference TRBV28 and TRBJ1-5, is DVKVTQSSRYLVKRTGEKVFLECVQDMDHENMFWYRQDPGLGLRLIYFSYDVKMKEKGDIPEGYSVSREKKERFSLILESASTNQTSMYLCAITLGTPYNQPQHFGDGTRLSIL.

The chain carries TRBV3-1 (or the pseudogene TRBV3-2) and TRBJ1-1; TRBD1 is a possible D gene (6 bases). The CDR3 has 15 amino acids. Germline lookup yields CDR1 LGHDT and CDR2 YNNKEL (reference sequence). V was trimmed by 3 bases and J by 3 bases, leaving 14 bases between them. CDR3 in amino acids: CASSHQGRFYTEAFF. The DNA for the CDR3 is TGTGCCAGCAGCCACCAGGGGCGGTTTTACACTGAAGCTTTCTTT.

This clone was counted at least ten times. The chain carries TRBV4-1 and TRBJ2-7, with D perhaps TRBD2 (5 bases). Per the germline V gene, CDR1 is MGHRA and CDR2 is YSYEKL. There are 15 residues in the CDR3. V shed 0 bases and J shed 3 bases, with 12 bases lying between them. In nucleotides, the CDR3 is TGCGCCAGCAGCCAAGATGAGACGGGGATCTACGAGCAGTACTTC. This codes for CASSQDETGIYEQYF.

The chain uses TRBV18 and TRBJ1-1, with 9 bases that match TRBD1. Germline CDR1 is KGHSH and CDR2 is LQKENI. J was trimmed by 6 bases and V by 4 bases; bases with no gene match: 6. CDR3 length: 14 amino acids. CDR3 in DNA: TGTGCCAGCTCACTGACAGGGGGTACTTCTGAAGCTTTCTTT. Translating gives CASSLTGGTSEAFF.

CDR3 residues: CASSQGRAGSTQYF. CDR3 nucleotides: TGTGCCAGCAGCCAAGGTCGAGCGGGAAGCACTCAGTATTTT. The chain has TRBV3-1 (or the pseudogene TRBV3-2) and TRBJ2-3, with 7 bases aligning to TRBD2. The V segment lost 1 base and the J segment 12 bases; nucleotides outside the gene matches: 10. The CDR3 loop spans 14 amino acids. The germline V gene encodes CDR1 LGHDT and CDR2 YNNKEL (reference sequence).

This chain uses TRBV5-1 with TRBJ2-3; 10 bases line up with TRBD2. Germline CDR1 is SGHRS and CDR2 is YFSETQ. The junction had 1 base not matched to a gene; V was cut back by 0 bases and J by 0 bases. CDR3 size: 16 residues. This chain's CDR3 is CASSLGTSGSTDTQYF. CDR3 nucleotide sequence: TGCGCCAGCAGCTTGGGGACTAGCGGAAGCACAGATACGCAGTATTTT. Together with reference TRBV5-1 and TRBJ2-3, the CDR3 gives the full variable domain: KAGVTQTPRYLIKTRGQQVTLSCSPISGHRSVSWYQQTPGQGLQFLFEYFSETQRNKGNFPGRFSGRQFSNSRSEMNVSTLELGDSALYLCASSLGTSGSTDTQYFGPGTRLTVL.

The chain combines TRBV19 with TRBJ2-1; perhaps TRBD1 as D (6 bases). Germline V gene sequence: CDR1 LNHDA, CDR2 SQIVND (reference sequence). Trimming left V 4 bases short and J 0 bases short, with 13 bases between. The CDR3 consists of 16 residues. DNA of the CDR3: TGTGCCAGTAGTAGGCAGGGGAATCCCTCCTACAATGAGCAGTTCTTC. Translation gives CASSRQGNPSYNEQFF. Using reference TRBV19 and TRBJ2-1 for the parts outside the CDR3, the full variable domain is DGGITQSPKYLFRKEGQNVTLSCEQNLNHDAMYWYRQDPGQGLRLIYYSQIVNDFQKGDIAEGYSVSREKKESFPLTVTSAQKNPTAFYLCASSRQGNPSYNEQFFGPGTRLTVL.

The CDR3 DNA sequence: TGTGCCAGCAGCCCTTCCGGGACAGGTTACAATGAGCAGTTCTTC. Translation gives CASSPSGTGYNEQFF. The chain is built from TRBV9 and TRBJ2-1, with 8 bases identical to TRBD1. Trimming cost V 4 bases and J 4 bases; bases outside gene matches: 7. CDR1 and CDR2 (germline): SGDLS, YYNGEE. The CDR3 covers 15 residues.

The gene calls are TRBV28 and TRBJ1-1; 8 bases are a match to TRBD1. The CDR3 sequence is 15 residues long. With 3 bases clipped from V and 3 bases from J, the junction kept 6 bases outside the gene matches. Germline CDR1 MDHEN, CDR2 SYDVKM. Here the CDR3 DNA reads TGTGCCAGCAGTTTTCGCAGGGGGCTACACACTGAAGCTTTCTTT. Protein: CASSFRRGLHTEAFF.

The chain joins TRBV14 to TRBJ2-5; 11 nucleotides match TRBD2. Germline V CDR1 and CDR2: SGHDN, FVKESK. The CDR3 runs to 16 residues. V was pared by 5 bases and J by 2 bases, with 7 bases of the junction left unmatched. Here the CDR3 DNA reads TGTGCCAGCAGCGCAATAGCGGGGGGGGATCAAGAGACCCAGTACTTC. Translating gives CASSAIAGGDQETQYF.

CDR3 in DNA: TGTGCCACCAGTGATCAGCGGGGGGGCTCCTACAATGAGCAGTTCTTC. It is translated as CATSDQRGGSYNEQFF. The chain has TRBV24-1 and TRBJ2-1, with 10 bases fitting TRBD2. Germline V gives CDR1 KGHDR, CDR2 SFDVKD. With V trimmed by 3 bases and J by 0 bases, 1 base remained unmatched. This CDR3 spans 16 amino acids.

V is TRBV28 and J is TRBJ2-7, with 7 bases fitting TRBD1. Per germline, CDR1 MDHEN and CDR2 SYDVKM. The CDR3 totals 19 residues. V lost 3 bases, J lost 2 bases, and 19 bases stayed unmatched. DNA of the CDR3: TGTGCCAGCAGTTTCCCTACCCTGCCCGCGACAGGGAACCCCTACGAGCAGTACTTC. Translating it yields CASSFPTLPATGNPYEQYF.

The CDR3 DNA is TGTGCCAGCAGTGAAACCCCAGGGGGGAGTGAGCAGTTCTTC. This gives the protein CASSETPGGSEQFF. The chain uses TRBV2 and TRBJ2-1; TRBD1 might be the D (7 bases). Germline V gene sequence: CDR1 SNHLY, CDR2 FYNNEI. The CDR3 has 14 amino acids. Trimming pared 2 bases from V and 9 bases from J, leaving 14 bases between.

This chain links TRBV28 with TRBJ1-2; 9 nucleotides match TRBD1. V was pared by 7 bases and J by 1 base, with 4 bases of the junction left unmatched. The CDR3 runs to 14 residues. From germline, CDR1 is MDHEN and CDR2 SYDVKM. The CDR3 nucleotides are TGTGCCAGCAATACAGGGGGCGGTAACTATGGCTACACCTTC. Its protein product is CASNTGGGNYGYTF.

The rearrangement links TRBV5-1 to TRBJ2-5; 9 positions agree with TRBD2. The germline CDR1 and CDR2 sequences are SGHRS and YFSETQ. The CDR3 is made up of 16 amino acids. J lost 5 bases, V lost 0 bases, and 8 bases had no gene match. Here the CDR3 reads CASSLAPSGAGETQYF. The CDR3 nucleotides are TGCGCCAGCAGCTTGGCGCCTAGCGGGGCGGGGGAGACCCAGTACTTC.

The chain recombines TRBV5-1 with TRBJ2-1; 13 nucleotides line up with TRBD2. With 4 bases clipped from V and 1 base from J, the junction kept 8 bases outside the gene matches. The CDR3 totals 18 residues. Germline V gene sequence: CDR1 SGHRS, CDR2 YFSETQ. CDR3 nucleotide sequence: TGCGCCAGCAGCCTGGGACTAGCGGGGCCCGCGTCCTACAATGAGCAGTTCTTC. Its translation is CASSLGLAGPASYNEQFF. Based on the CDR3 plus reference TRBV5-1 and TRBJ2-1, the full variable domain is KAGVTQTPRYLIKTRGQQVTLSCSPISGHRSVSWYQQTPGQGLQFLFEYFSETQRNKGNFPGRFSGRQFSNSRSEMNVSTLELGDSALYLCASSLGLAGPASYNEQFFGPGTRLTVL.

This clone was picked up one time. In DNA form, the CDR3 reads TGTGCCAGCAGGCGTCCCGGGGCCAACGTCCTGACTTTC. Translation gives CASRRPGANVLTF. The rearrangement uses TRBV6-5 and TRBJ2-6; D is unclear. Per germline, CDR1 MNHEY and CDR2 SVGAGI. The CDR3 has 13 residues. With 6 bases removed from V and 4 bases from J, the gap between germline ends came to 7 bases.

The chain recombines TRBV9 with TRBJ2-1; 16 bases match TRBD2. This CDR3 contains 19 residues. Germline CDR1 reads SGDLS; CDR2 reads YYNGEE. Trimming removed 3 bases from V and 6 bases from J; junction bases left unmatched: 12. The CDR3 sequence: CASSDPAGLAGGPTNEQFF. In DNA, the CDR3 is TGTGCCAGCAGCGACCCCGCGGGACTAGCGGGGGGGCCTACCAATGAGCAGTTCTTC.